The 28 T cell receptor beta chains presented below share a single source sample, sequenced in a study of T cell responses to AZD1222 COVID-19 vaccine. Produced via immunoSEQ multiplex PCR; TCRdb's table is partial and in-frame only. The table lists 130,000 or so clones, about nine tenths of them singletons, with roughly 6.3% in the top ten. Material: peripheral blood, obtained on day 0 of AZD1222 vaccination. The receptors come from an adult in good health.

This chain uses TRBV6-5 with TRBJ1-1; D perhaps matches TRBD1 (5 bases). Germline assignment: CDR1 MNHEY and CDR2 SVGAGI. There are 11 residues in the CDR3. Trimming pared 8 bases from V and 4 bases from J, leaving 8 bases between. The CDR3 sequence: CASGGVTEAFF. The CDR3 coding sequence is TGTGCCAGCGGGGGGGTCACTGAAGCTTTCTTT.

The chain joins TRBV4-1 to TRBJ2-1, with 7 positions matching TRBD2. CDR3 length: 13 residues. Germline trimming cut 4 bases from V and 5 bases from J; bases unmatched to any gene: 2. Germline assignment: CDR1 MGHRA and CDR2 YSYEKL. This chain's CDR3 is CASSPGLHNEQFF. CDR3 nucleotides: TGCGCCAGCAGCCCGGGACTACACAATGAGCAGTTCTTC.

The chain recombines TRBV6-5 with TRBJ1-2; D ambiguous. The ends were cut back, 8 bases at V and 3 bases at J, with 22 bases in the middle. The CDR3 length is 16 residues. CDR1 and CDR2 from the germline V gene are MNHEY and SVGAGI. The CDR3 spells CASGSPYLLGDYGYTF. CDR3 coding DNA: TGTGCCAGCGGTTCACCCTACCTCCTTGGGGACTATGGCTACACCTTC.

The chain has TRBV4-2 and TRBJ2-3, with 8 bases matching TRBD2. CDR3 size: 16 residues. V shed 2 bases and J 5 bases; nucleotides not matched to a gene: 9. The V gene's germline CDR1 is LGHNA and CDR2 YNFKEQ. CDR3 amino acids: CASSQRGGRYEDTQYF. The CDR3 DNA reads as TGTGCCAGCAGCCAACGGGGGGGGCGTTATGAAGATACGCAGTATTTT.

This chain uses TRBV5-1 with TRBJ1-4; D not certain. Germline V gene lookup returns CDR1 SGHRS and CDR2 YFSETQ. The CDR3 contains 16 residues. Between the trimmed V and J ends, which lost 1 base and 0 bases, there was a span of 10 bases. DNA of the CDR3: TGCGCCAGCAGCTTGATGGGTTACGCAACTAATGAAAAACTGTTTTTT. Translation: CASSLMGYATNEKLFF.

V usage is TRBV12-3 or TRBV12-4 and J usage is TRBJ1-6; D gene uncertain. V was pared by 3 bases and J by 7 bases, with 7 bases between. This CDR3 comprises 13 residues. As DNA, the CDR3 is TGTGCCAGCAGTTTGGGTGGGAATTCACCCCTCCACTTT. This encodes CASSLGGNSPLHF.

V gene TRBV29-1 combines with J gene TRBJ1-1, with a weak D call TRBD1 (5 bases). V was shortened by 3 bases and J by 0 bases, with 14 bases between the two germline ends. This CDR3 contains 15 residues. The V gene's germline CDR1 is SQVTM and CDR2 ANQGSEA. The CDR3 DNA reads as TGCAGCGTTGAGGGGGAACAGTATATGAACACTGAAGCTTTCTTT. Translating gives CSVEGEQYMNTEAFF. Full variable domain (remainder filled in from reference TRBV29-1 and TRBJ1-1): SAVISQKPSRDICQRGTSLTIQCQVDSQVTMMFWYRQQPGQSLTLIATANQGSEATYESGFVIDKFPISRPNLTFSTLTVSNMSPEDSSIYLCSVEGEQYMNTEAFFGQGTRLTVV.

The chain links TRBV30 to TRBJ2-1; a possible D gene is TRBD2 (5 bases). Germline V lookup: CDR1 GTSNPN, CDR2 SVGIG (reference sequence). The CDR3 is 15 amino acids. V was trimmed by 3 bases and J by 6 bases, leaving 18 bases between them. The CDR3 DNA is TGTGCCTGGAGAAAGACGGACTGGGTTATCAATGAGCAGTTCTTC. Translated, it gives CAWRKTDWVINEQFF.

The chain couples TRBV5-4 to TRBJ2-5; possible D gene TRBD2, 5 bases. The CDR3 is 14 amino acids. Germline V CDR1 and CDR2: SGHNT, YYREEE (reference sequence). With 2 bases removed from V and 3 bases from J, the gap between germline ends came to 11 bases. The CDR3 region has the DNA TGTGCCAGCAGCTTTCAGCGGAGTAAAGAGACCCAGTACTTC. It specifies CASSFQRSKETQYF.

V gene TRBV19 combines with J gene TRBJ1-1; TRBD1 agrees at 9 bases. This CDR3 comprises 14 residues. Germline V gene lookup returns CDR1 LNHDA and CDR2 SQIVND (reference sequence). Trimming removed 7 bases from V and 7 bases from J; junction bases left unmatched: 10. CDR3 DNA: TGTGCCAGTACCCCAGTCGACAGGGGGATTGAAGCTTTCTTT. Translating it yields CASTPVDRGIEAFF.

The CDR3 region has the DNA TGTGCCATCAAATCATCCGGGACCTACGAGCAGTACTTC. Translating gives CAIKSSGTYEQYF. The chain links TRBV10-3 to TRBJ2-7; D is possibly TRBD2 (5 bases). The germline V gene has CDR1 ENHRY and CDR2 SYGVKD. The CDR3 has 13 residues. V lost 7 bases and J 2 bases, leaving 12 bases between the germline ends.

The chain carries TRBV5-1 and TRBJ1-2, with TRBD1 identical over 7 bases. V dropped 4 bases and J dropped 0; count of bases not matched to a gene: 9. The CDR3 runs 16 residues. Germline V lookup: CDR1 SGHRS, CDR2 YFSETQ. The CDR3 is CASSPRTGIPNYGYTF. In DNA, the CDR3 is TGCGCCAGCAGCCCGAGGACAGGTATTCCTAACTATGGCTACACCTTC.

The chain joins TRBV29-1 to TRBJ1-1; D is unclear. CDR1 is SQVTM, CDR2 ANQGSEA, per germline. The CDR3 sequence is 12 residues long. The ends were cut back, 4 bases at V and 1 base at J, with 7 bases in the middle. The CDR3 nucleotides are TGCAGCGTTGTACCAGAGAACACTGAAGCTTTCTTT. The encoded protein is CSVVPENTEAFF.

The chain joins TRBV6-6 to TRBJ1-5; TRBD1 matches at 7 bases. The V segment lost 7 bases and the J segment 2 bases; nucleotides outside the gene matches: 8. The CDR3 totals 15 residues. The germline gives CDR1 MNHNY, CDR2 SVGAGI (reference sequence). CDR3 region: CASKDRDMGNQPQHF. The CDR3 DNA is TGTGCCAGCAAAGACAGGGATATGGGCAATCAGCCCCAGCATTTT.

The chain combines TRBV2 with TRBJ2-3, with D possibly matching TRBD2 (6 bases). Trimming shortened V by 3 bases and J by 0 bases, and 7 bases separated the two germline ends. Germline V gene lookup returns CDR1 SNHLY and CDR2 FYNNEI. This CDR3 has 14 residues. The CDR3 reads CASSEDYSTDTQYF. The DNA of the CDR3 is TGTGCCAGCAGTGAGGACTATAGCACAGATACGCAGTATTTT.

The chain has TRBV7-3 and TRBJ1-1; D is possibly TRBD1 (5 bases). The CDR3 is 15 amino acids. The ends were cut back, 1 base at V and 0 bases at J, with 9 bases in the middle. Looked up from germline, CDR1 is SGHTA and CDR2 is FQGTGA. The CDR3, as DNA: TGTGCCAGCAGCTTAAATAGGGGTTTGAACACTGAAGCTTTCTTT. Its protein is CASSLNRGLNTEAFF. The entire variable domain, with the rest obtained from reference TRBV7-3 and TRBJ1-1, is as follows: GAGVSQTPSNKVTEKGKYVELRCDPISGHTALYWYRQSLGQGPEFLIYFQGTGAADDSGLPNDRFFAVRPEGSVSTLKIQRTERGDSAVYLCASSLNRGLNTEAFFGQGTRLTVV.

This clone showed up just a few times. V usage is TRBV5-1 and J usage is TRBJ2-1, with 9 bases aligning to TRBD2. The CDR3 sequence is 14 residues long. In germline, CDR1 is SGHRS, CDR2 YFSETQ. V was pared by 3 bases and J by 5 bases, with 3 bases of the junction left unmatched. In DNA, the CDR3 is TGCGCCAGCAGCTCCTCTAGCGGGAACAATGAGCAGTTCTTC. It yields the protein CASSSSSGNNEQFF.

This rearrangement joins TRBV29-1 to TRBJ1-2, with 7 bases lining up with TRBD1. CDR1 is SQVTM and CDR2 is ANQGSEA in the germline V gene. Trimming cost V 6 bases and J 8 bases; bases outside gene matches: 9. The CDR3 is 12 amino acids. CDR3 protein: CSVGTAVHGYTF. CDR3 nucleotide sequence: TGCAGCGTGGGGACAGCGGTCCACGGCTACACCTTC. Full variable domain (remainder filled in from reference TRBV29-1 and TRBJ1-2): SAVISQKPSRDICQRGTSLTIQCQVDSQVTMMFWYRQQPGQSLTLIATANQGSEATYESGFVIDKFPISRPNLTFSTLTVSNMSPEDSSIYLCSVGTAVHGYTFGSGTRLTVV.

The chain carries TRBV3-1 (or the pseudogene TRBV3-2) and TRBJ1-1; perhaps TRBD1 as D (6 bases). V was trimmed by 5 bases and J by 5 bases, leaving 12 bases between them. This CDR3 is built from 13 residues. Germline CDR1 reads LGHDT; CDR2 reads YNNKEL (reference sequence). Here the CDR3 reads CASSLQTGTEAFF. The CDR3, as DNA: TGTGCCAGCAGCTTGCAAACAGGGACTGAAGCTTTCTTT.

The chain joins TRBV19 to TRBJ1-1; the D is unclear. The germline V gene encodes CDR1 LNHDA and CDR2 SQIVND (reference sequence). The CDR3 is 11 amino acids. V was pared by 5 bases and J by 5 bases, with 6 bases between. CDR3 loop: CASSFGTEAFF. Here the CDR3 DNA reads TGTGCCAGTAGTTTCGGGACTGAAGCTTTCTTT.

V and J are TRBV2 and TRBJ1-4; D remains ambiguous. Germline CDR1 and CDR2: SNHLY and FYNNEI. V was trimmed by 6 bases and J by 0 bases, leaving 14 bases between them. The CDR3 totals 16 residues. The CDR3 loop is CASRPGLRATNEKLFF. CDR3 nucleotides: TGTGCCAGCAGGCCCGGACTCCGTGCAACTAATGAAAAACTGTTTTTT.

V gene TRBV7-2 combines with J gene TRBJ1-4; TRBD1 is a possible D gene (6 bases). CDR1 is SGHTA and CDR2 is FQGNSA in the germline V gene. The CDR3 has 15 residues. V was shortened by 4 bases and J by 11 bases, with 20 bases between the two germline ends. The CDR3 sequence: CASSSASGTQGKLFF. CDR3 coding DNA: TGTGCCAGCAGCTCCGCTAGCGGGACTCAGGGGAAACTGTTTTTT. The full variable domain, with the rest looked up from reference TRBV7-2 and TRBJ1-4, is GAGVSQSPSNKVTEKGKDVELRCDPISGHTALYWYRQSLGQGLEFLIYFQGNSAPDKSGLPSDRFSAERTGGSVSTLTIQRTQQEDSAVYLCASSSASGTQGKLFFGSGTQLSVL.

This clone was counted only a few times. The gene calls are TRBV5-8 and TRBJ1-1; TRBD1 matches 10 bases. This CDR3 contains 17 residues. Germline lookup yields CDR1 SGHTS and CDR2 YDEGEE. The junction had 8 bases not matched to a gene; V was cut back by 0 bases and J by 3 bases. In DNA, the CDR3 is TGTGCCAGCAGCTTGGGTGTGACAGGGGGCGCCGACACTGAAGCTTTCTTT. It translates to CASSLGVTGGADTEAFF.

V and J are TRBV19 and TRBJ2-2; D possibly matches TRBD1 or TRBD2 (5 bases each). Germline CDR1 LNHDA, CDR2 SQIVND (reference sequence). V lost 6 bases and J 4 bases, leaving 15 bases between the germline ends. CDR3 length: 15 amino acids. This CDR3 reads CASRGFEGITGELFF. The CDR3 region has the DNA TGTGCCAGTAGGGGCTTTGAGGGGATCACCGGGGAGCTGTTTTTT.

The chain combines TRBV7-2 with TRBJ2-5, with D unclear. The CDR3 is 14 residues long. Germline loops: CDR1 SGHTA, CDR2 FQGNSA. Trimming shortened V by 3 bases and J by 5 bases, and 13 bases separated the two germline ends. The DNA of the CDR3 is TGTGCCAGCAGCTTGGTGGTCTTGCGGGAGACCCAGTACTTC. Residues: CASSLVVLRETQYF.

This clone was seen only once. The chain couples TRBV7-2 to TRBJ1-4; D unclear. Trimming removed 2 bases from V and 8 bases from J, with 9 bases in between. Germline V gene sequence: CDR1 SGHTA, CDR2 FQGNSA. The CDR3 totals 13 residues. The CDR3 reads CASSLKVSEKLFF. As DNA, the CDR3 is TGTGCCAGCAGCTTAAAGGTTTCCGAAAAACTGTTTTTT.

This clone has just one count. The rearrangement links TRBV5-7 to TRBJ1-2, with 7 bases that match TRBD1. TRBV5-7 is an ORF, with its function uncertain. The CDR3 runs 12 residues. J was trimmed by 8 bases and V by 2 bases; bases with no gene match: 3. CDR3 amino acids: CASSFRGQGYTF. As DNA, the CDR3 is TGTGCCAGCAGCTTTAGGGGACAGGGCTACACCTTC.

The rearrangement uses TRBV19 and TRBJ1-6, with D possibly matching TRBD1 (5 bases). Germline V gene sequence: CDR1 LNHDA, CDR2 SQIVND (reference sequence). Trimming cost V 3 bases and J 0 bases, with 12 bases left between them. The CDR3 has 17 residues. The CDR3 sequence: CASSIQGSSSYNSPLHF. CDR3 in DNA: TGTGCCAGTAGTATTCAGGGCAGCAGCTCCTATAATTCACCCCTCCACTTT.